This T cell receptor (beta chain) was captured by sequencing in a study of Graves' ophthalmopathy and Graves' hyperthyroidism. None of the included patients had other autoimmune diseases, uncontrolled infections, pregnancy or lactation, as these led to exclusion. The authors used Ficoll-Paque density gradient centrifugation to separate PBMCs. The input was more than 7.5 ml of fresh peripheral blood. General study points: A 13-signature model separated ophthalmopathy from stable hyperthyroidism, just over 85% sensitivity, around 78% specificity.

V was pared by 6 bases and J by 8 bases, with 13 bases between. The CDR3 consists of 12 residues. From germline, CDR1 is SNHLY and CDR2 FYNNEI. On this clonotype: Antigen unknown.

Amplification of the TCR beta CDR3 regions used RNA transcripts (as template). The first-round RT-PCR employed HTBI primers together with the Qiagen OneStep RT-PCR kit. A multiplex PCR was then performed as the second round. TCRdb re-called the multiplex PCR reads with MiXCR, one entry per CDR3 protein. The data contain about 660,000 distinct CDR3 sequences, about 41% of them seen just once; the ten biggest clones take up around 3%. The sequencing sample was made of peripheral blood. The receptor was isolated from an adult man with Graves' ophthalmopathy. The rearrangement uses TRBV2 and TRBJ1-2; maybe TRBD1 (6 bases). The CDR3 loop reads CASSSEGGGYTF. The CDR3 region has the DNA TGTGCCAGCAGCTCGGAGGGGGGCGGCTACACCTTC.